A selection of T cell receptor beta chains follows, all from one sample in a study of blood T cell repertoires in COVID-19. Measured with immunoSEQ multiplex PCR; TCRdb has only the in-frame clones, and not every one. The sample contains roughly 230,000 clones, over 80% of which appear only once. The sample was peripheral blood. These receptors all stem from a man aged 40-49 years with acute or convalescent COVID-19. CDR3s include the opening cysteine and the closing phenylalanine or tryptophan. Fields, in order: V gene, J gene, D gene, CDR3 protein. A D gene is named only where the DNA matches it firmly.

v_call: TRBV19; j_call: TRBJ1-1; d_call: TRBD1; cdr3_aa: CASSIETGGSLNTEAFF
v_call: TRBV9; j_call: TRBJ2-3; d_call: TRBD1; cdr3_aa: CASSARDRARDTQYF
v_call: TRBV7-8; j_call: TRBJ1-2; d_call: TRBD1; cdr3_aa: CASSFSGTGINYGYTF
v_call: TRBV6-1; j_call: TRBJ1-5; d_call: .; cdr3_aa: CASSEARNQPQHF
v_call: TRBV4-3; j_call: TRBJ2-3; d_call: TRBD2; cdr3_aa: CASSQELAGYTDTQYF
v_call: TRBV18; j_call: TRBJ1-5; d_call: .; cdr3_aa: CATRADVDQPQHF
v_call: TRBV2; j_call: TRBJ1-4; d_call: .; cdr3_aa: CASSEGGLSEKLFF
v_call: TRBV19; j_call: TRBJ2-7; d_call: .; cdr3_aa: CASSIASRGSGNYEQYF
v_call: TRBV5-6; j_call: TRBJ1-3; d_call: .; cdr3_aa: CASSLRDIGNTIYF
v_call: TRBV25-1; j_call: TRBJ1-2; d_call: TRBD1; cdr3_aa: CASSEPGTGERLYGYTF
v_call: TRBV6-4; j_call: TRBJ2-7; d_call: .; cdr3_aa: CASSDKTAYEQYF
v_call: TRBV5-4; j_call: TRBJ1-1; d_call: .; cdr3_aa: CASSPGGFVTEAFF
v_call: TRBV25-1; j_call: TRBJ2-7; d_call: .; cdr3_aa: CASSGPLESSYEQYF
v_call: TRBV10-3; j_call: TRBJ2-3; d_call: .; cdr3_aa: CAISETSGTTDTQYF
v_call: TRBV29-1; j_call: TRBJ1-1; d_call: TRBD1; cdr3_aa: CSAGRGGGRNTEAFF
v_call: TRBV2; j_call: TRBJ1-5; d_call: .; cdr3_aa: CASRGGFGNQPQHF
v_call: TRBV27; j_call: TRBJ1-5; d_call: .; cdr3_aa: CASSLSTGVGVPQHF
v_call: TRBV18; j_call: TRBJ2-3; d_call: .; cdr3_aa: CASSRGERTDTQYF
v_call: TRBV3-1/TRBV3-2; j_call: TRBJ1-5; d_call: TRBD1; cdr3_aa: CASSQTGGEFQPQHF
v_call: TRBV15; j_call: TRBJ2-5; d_call: TRBD2; cdr3_aa: CATSRDGLGLAEQETQYF
v_call: TRBV7-2; j_call: TRBJ1-2; d_call: .; cdr3_aa: CASSISTGNYGYTF
v_call: TRBV15; j_call: TRBJ1-2; d_call: TRBD1; cdr3_aa: CATSGEDRSNYGYTF
v_call: TRBV19; j_call: TRBJ1-1; d_call: .; cdr3_aa: CASSISRGVNTEAFF
v_call: TRBV5-8; j_call: TRBJ2-7; d_call: TRBD2; cdr3_aa: CASSLGTSADEQYF
v_call: TRBV15; j_call: TRBJ1-5; d_call: TRBD1; cdr3_aa: CATSRSGQGHQPQHF
v_call: TRBV30; j_call: TRBJ2-5; d_call: TRBD1; cdr3_aa: CAWSYRDRVRETQYF
v_call: TRBV4-2; j_call: TRBJ2-5; d_call: TRBD2; cdr3_aa: CASSQASGSMGETQYF
v_call: TRBV4-3; j_call: TRBJ2-1; d_call: TRBD2; cdr3_aa: CASSQVKASGYNEQFF
v_call: TRBV7-2; j_call: TRBJ2-4; d_call: TRBD2; cdr3_aa: CASSSAGTSGLDIQYF
v_call: TRBV2; j_call: TRBJ1-6; d_call: .; cdr3_aa: CASSTRGNNSPLHF
v_call: TRBV7-3; j_call: TRBJ2-7; d_call: TRBD1; cdr3_aa: CASTLGQGDQNSYEQYF
v_call: TRBV3-1/TRBV3-2; j_call: TRBJ2-1; d_call: TRBD2; cdr3_aa: CASSQKLGTSGRRHEQFF
v_call: TRBV9; j_call: TRBJ2-1; d_call: TRBD2; cdr3_aa: CASSVGSGRAGNEQFF
v_call: TRBV15; j_call: TRBJ1-1; d_call: TRBD1; cdr3_aa: CATFRRDRGLRVAFF
v_call: TRBV30; j_call: TRBJ2-2; d_call: .; cdr3_aa: CAWSGVNTGELFF
v_call: TRBV5-5; j_call: TRBJ1-5; d_call: .; cdr3_aa: CASSSFPRGQPQHF
v_call: TRBV7-3; j_call: TRBJ2-7; d_call: TRBD2; cdr3_aa: CASSLSGGSYEQYF
v_call: TRBV11-3; j_call: TRBJ2-2; d_call: .; cdr3_aa: CASSGDSMNTGELFF
v_call: TRBV5-6; j_call: TRBJ2-2; d_call: TRBD1; cdr3_aa: CASSRNRGMNTGELFF
v_call: TRBV18; j_call: TRBJ2-5; d_call: .; cdr3_aa: CASSPPALQGQETQYF
v_call: TRBV4-1; j_call: TRBJ2-1; d_call: TRBD2; cdr3_aa: CASSHNNFPHERDDEQFF
v_call: TRBV24-1; j_call: TRBJ2-2; d_call: .; cdr3_aa: CATSDSGANTGELFF
v_call: TRBV9; j_call: TRBJ2-1; d_call: TRBD2; cdr3_aa: CASSVGGSGSDEQFF
v_call: TRBV7-9; j_call: TRBJ2-7; d_call: TRBD1; cdr3_aa: CASSLEGTGSYEQYF
v_call: TRBV6-5; j_call: TRBJ2-7; d_call: .; cdr3_aa: CASSYGGADSYEQYF
v_call: TRBV7-2; j_call: TRBJ2-2; d_call: TRBD1; cdr3_aa: CASSLALGQGTGELFF
v_call: TRBV20-1; j_call: TRBJ2-5; d_call: .; cdr3_aa: CSGGEETQYF
v_call: TRBV28; j_call: TRBJ2-1; d_call: TRBD2; cdr3_aa: CASSRRTSGRVTYNEQFF
v_call: TRBV5-5; j_call: TRBJ2-7; d_call: TRBD1; cdr3_aa: CASSLRTGVSEQYF
v_call: TRBV7-8; j_call: TRBJ2-5; d_call: .; cdr3_aa: CASSLDIETQYF
v_call: TRBV5-5; j_call: TRBJ2-1; d_call: .; cdr3_aa: CASSLGSGRYNKQFF
v_call: TRBV18; j_call: TRBJ1-1; d_call: .; cdr3_aa: CASSPEVGTEAFF
v_call: TRBV7-9; j_call: TRBJ1-4; d_call: TRBD1; cdr3_aa: CASTQRDRPNEKLFF
v_call: TRBV5-1; j_call: TRBJ1-2; d_call: .; cdr3_aa: CASSPQGTTNGYTF
v_call: TRBV4-2; j_call: TRBJ1-1; d_call: .; cdr3_aa: CASRERELSTEAFF
v_call: TRBV20-1; j_call: TRBJ2-7; d_call: TRBD1; cdr3_aa: CSATDPGTGDLSYEQYF
v_call: TRBV29-1; j_call: TRBJ1-1; d_call: .; cdr3_aa: CSVDRGAGTEAFF
v_call: TRBV7-9; j_call: TRBJ1-1; d_call: .; cdr3_aa: CASSYPRGLDTEAFF
v_call: TRBV5-6; j_call: TRBJ2-7; d_call: TRBD2; cdr3_aa: CASSLDVSSGRSYEQYF